This T cell receptor beta chain stems from a study of Graves' ophthalmopathy and Graves' hyperthyroidism. Ophthalmopathy in the donors was of moderate-to-severe activity, with CAS ≥3, NOSPECS ≥4 and duration under 3 months. Patients with other autoimmune diseases, uncontrolled infections, pregnancy or lactation were excluded. Out of around 9.5 ml of fresh peripheral blood, PBMCs were obtained. Broader study findings: Blood also carried most expanded thyroid clonotypes exceeding 0.001 frequency.

Trimming shortened V by 2 bases and J by 0 bases, and 10 bases separated the two germline ends. Germline V gene lookup returns CDR1 LGHNT and CDR2 FRNRAP. This CDR3 has 15 residues. Worth noting for this clonotype: Its antigen is undetermined.

Investigators amplified TCR beta CDR3 regions from RNA transcripts. RT-PCR was first run with HTBI primers, then multiplex PCR in a second round. MiXCR, run by TCRdb on the multiplex PCR reads, gives a single entry per CDR3 protein. The data show hundreds of thousands of distinct CDR3 sequences, about an eighth seen once. The specimen was blood. The sequence derives from a woman younger than 45 with Graves' ophthalmopathy. This chain joins TRBV12-5 and TRBJ1-1; D is uncertain. The CDR3 DNA follows: TGTGCTAGTGGTTTGACCCCACCAGTGAACACTGAAGCTTTCTTT. Protein sequence: CASGLTPPVNTEAFF.